Included here is one T cell receptor beta chain sequence, with context. No antigen is known for it. Blood genomic DNA input for TRB amplification was 250-500 ng. BIOMED2 TRB-A/B primer pools were used in multiplex TRB PCR. Via MiXCR, TCRdb re-called the multiplex PCR reads, giving one row per CDR3 protein. The repertoire includes some 8,900 distinct CDR3 sequences, 25% to 40% of them detected once, and 20% to 25% sits in the top ten. The data belong to a study of T and B cells in COVID-19 patients. Study background: Of over 19 active-infection patients, over 9 were critically ill with mechanical ventilation or extracorporeal membrane oxygenation. Of roughly 21 active-infection patients, 18 carried comorbidities linked to unfavorable COVID-19 outcome.

J lost 9 bases, V lost 4 bases, and 12 bases had no gene match. The CDR3 contains 15 residues. In germline, CDR1 is SGHRS, CDR2 YFSETQ. Whole-study findings and limits: CD4+, regulatory T cell, CD8+ and sorted SARS-CoV-2-responsive or tetramer+ T cells were not yet sequenced. Patients with COVID-19 reportedly showed strongly skewed T cell receptor beta variable and joining gene usage.

Sequenced: blood. The V and J genes are TRBV5-1 and TRBJ1-5, with 8 bases aligning to TRBD1. This receptor was identified in a human donor who had recovered from COVID-19. The CDR3: CASSETGGPDRPQHF. CDR3 bases: TGCGCCAGCAGCGAAACAGGGGGGCCTGATCGGCCCCAGCATTTT.